The clone carrying this T cell receptor (beta chain) was observed many times. PBMCs were obtained from over 8.5 ml fresh peripheral blood. RNA transcripts gave rise to amplified TCR beta CDR3 regions. HTBI primers were employed in a first-round RT-PCR of the TCR CDR3. TCRdb ran MiXCR on the multiplex PCR reads and lists one entry per CDR3 protein. The sample carries some 200,000 distinct CDR3 sequences, 15% to 20% recorded once. The CDR3 contains 13 residues. V lost 6 bases and J 7 bases, leaving 12 bases between the germline ends. Germline values: CDR1 SNHLY, CDR2 FYNNEI. This specimen belongs to a study of T cells in Graves' hyperthyroidism and ophthalmopathy.

The specimen was blood. The J gene is TRBJ1-4, the V gene TRBV2; D gene uncertain. This receptor was identified in a man aged 45-65 years with Graves' hyperthyroidism. The CDR3 here is CASRSQEVEKLFF. The CDR3 DNA follows: TGTGCCAGCAGAAGTCAAGAAGTTGAAAAACTGTTTTTT.